These T cell receptor beta chains were read from a single sample in a study of identical twins. TCRdb itself ran the 5' RACE reads through MiXCR, one entry per CDR3 protein. This table has hundreds of thousands of distinct CDR3 sequences, approximately 6% appearing once. The sequenced sample consisted of naive T cells sorted from blood. Receptors originate from a man aged 18 to 29 in good health. CDR3s include the opening cysteine and the closing phenylalanine or tryptophan.

v_call: TRBV6-5; cdr3_aa: CASSYDQSVLTF
v_call: TRBV20-1; cdr3_aa: CSARDRVGETQYF
v_call: TRBV6-5; cdr3_aa: CASSTGGRGNTEAFF
v_call: TRBV7-9; cdr3_aa: CASSHNRGRTDTQYF
v_call: TRBV12-3/TRBV12-4; cdr3_aa: CASSLSWAGEKLFF
v_call: TRBV20-1; cdr3_aa: CSARRTTGADSGANVLTF
v_call: TRBV6-5; cdr3_aa: CAANSGNTIYF
v_call: TRBV28; cdr3_aa: CASSPPPYGLYANTGELFF
v_call: TRBV29-1; cdr3_aa: CSVVQKYEQYF
v_call: TRBV5-1; cdr3_aa: CASSSQMVGNNSPLHF
v_call: TRBV27; cdr3_aa: CASRGTGRNEQFF